The 5 T cell receptor beta chains in this list originate from one sample, sequenced in a study of cytomegalovirus exposure and HLA in healthy donors. It was with 60 Vbeta and 13 Jbeta primers that the PCR ran. Method: immunoSEQ multiplex PCR; TCRdb's copy keeps in-frame clones and lacks some. Found here are over 30,000 clones, around three quarters of them singletons; the top ten hold under 6.5%. The sample consisted of PBMCs. The receptors shown here come from a male donor in good health and CMV-seronegative.

The chain uses TRBV11-2 and TRBJ2-7; TRBD1 matches 11 bases. V lost 5 bases to trimming and J lost 3 bases; unmatched junction nucleotides: 9. Germline values: CDR1 SGHAT, CDR2 FQNNGV. This CDR3 region has 16 residues. This chain's CDR3 is CASSRNTGTGGYEQYF. CDR3 coding DNA: TGTGCCAGCAGCCGGAATACCGGGACAGGGGGCTACGAGCAGTACTTC.

The chain combines TRBV28 with TRBJ1-2; 7 bases fit TRBD1. Germline-derived CDR1 and CDR2 are MDHEN and SYDVKM. V was clipped by 7 bases and J by 7 bases; unmatched bases: 12. The CDR3 spans 14 residues. The CDR3 is CASIETGRPLGYTF. CDR3 nucleotides: TGTGCCAGCATAGAGACAGGGCGCCCTCTTGGCTACACCTTC.

V gene TRBV6-5 combines with J gene TRBJ2-1; TRBD1 matches 8 bases. CDR3 size: 14 residues. The trim removed 3 bases at V and 6 bases at J, leaving 4 bases unmatched. CDR1 is MNHEY and CDR2 is SVGAGI in the germline V gene. CDR3 region: CASSYGQGGNEQFF. In DNA, the CDR3 is TGTGCCAGCAGTTATGGACAGGGCGGCAATGAGCAGTTCTTC.

V and J are TRBV5-1 and TRBJ1-2, with 7 bases that match TRBD1. V trimming: 3 bases; J trimming: 2 bases; junction bases outside the gene matches: 7. This CDR3 has 15 amino acids. Germline V gene data show CDR1 as SGHRS and CDR2 as YFSETQ. In nucleotides, the CDR3 is TGCGCCAGCAGCTACCTGGGACAGCTCAACTATGGCTACACCTTC. Translating gives CASSYLGQLNYGYTF.

This clone was observed a single time. The same CDR3 also results from other DNA sequences found in this sample. The J gene is TRBJ2-1, the V gene TRBV6-5, with D perhaps matching TRBD2 (5 bases). Germline CDR1 MNHEY, CDR2 SVGAGI. The V gene lost 0 bases and the J gene lost 3 bases, with 9 bases spanning the gap. The CDR3 loop spans 15 amino acids. Here the CDR3 reads CASSYSPGVYNEQFF. The CDR3 coding sequence is TGTGCCAGCAGTTACTCCCCCGGGGTCTACAATGAGCAGTTCTTC.